This T cell receptor (beta chain) was found in a study of CD8+ T cells in alopecia areata. The V end lost 0 bases, the J end lost 2 bases, and 10 bases lay between the germline ends. The CDR3 sequence is 15 residues long. CDR1 and CDR2 (germline): MNHEY, SVGAGI. TCR sequencing used cDNA made by reverse transcription of extracted RNA. Repertoires were generated with immunoSEQ multiplex PCR, while TCRdb's copy carries only in-frame clones and drops some. Seen here are under 250,000 clones, roughly 57% observed once, and the top ten hold 0.45%. Sequenced material: CD4+ T cells sorted from blood, taken at week 0. This chain uses TRBV6-5 with TRBJ1-2; D is unclear. The sequence derives from a human donor with alopecia areata. The CDR3 here is CASSYSKIGNYGYTF. The CDR3 region has the DNA TGTGCCAGCAGTTACTCGAAGATAGGGAACTATGGCTACACCTTC.